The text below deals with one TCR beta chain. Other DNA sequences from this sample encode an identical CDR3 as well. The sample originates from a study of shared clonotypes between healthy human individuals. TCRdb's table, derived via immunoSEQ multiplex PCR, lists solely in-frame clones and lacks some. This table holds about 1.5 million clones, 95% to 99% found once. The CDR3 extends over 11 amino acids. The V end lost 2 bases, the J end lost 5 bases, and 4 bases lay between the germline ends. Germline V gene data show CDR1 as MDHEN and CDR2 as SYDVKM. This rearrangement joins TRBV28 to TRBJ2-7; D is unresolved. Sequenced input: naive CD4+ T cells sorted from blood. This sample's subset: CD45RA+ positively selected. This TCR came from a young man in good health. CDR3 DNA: TGTGCCAGCAGTTTAAAGAACGAGCAGTACTTC. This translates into CASSLKNEQYF.